These T cell receptor beta chains were read from a single sample in a study of blood T cell repertoires in COVID-19. TCRdb's table, derived via immunoSEQ multiplex PCR, lists solely in-frame clones and lacks some. This table has about 150,000 clones, around 80% appearing once. Sample: peripheral blood. These receptors all stem from a woman in her sixties or seventies with acute or convalescent COVID-19. Both conserved end residues are part of each CDR3. The order of the fields is D gene, J gene, clone size, CDR3 length, V gene, CDR3 protein, CDR3 DNA. A D gene is named only where the DNA matches it firmly. Not all rows give a size; the values are once, few, many and, for expanded clones, a class.

>TRBD1|TRBJ1-1|once|16|TRBV28
CASSSGTGAMNTEAFF
TGTGCCAGCAGTTCCGGGACAGGGGCTATGAACACTGAAGCTTTCTTT
>TRBD2|TRBJ2-5|.|15|TRBV9
CASSVGGGNQETQYF
TGTGCCAGCAGCGTAGGCGGGGGGAACCAAGAGACCCAGTACTTC
>TRBD1|TRBJ1-2|.|14|TRBV19
CASSPGTGNYGYTF
TGTGCCAGTAGTCCAGGGACAGGGAACTATGGCTACACCTTC
>TRBD2|TRBJ2-7|once|15|TRBV27
CASSLVSGGLSEQYF
TGTGCCAGCAGTTTAGTTAGCGGGGGCCTCAGCGAGCAGTACTTC
>.|TRBJ2-1|few|13|TRBV19
CASSSDSFTEQFF
TGTGCCAGTAGTTCGGACTCGTTTACTGAGCAGTTCTTC
>TRBD1|TRBJ1-5|.|17|TRBV4-1
CASSQVPGQGGNQPQHF
TGCGCCAGCAGCCAAGTACCGGGACAGGGGGGCAATCAGCCCCAGCATTTT
>TRBD2|TRBJ2-2|.|17|TRBV4-2
CASTLTSGGPNTGELFF
TGTGCCAGCACCTTGACTAGCGGGGGGCCCAACACCGGGGAGCTGTTTTTT
>TRBD1|TRBJ1-2|.|14|TRBV7-2
CASSLSGGADGYTF
TGTGCCAGCAGTTTGTCAGGGGGCGCGGATGGCTACACCTTC
>.|TRBJ1-2|.|22|TRBV1
CTSSQEVVGGGQGEGPNYGYTF
TGCACCAGCAGCCAAGAGGTTGTTGGAGGGGGACAGGGTGAAGGACCGAACTATGGCTACACCTTC
>.|TRBJ2-1|few|13|TRBV7-9
CASSLNSSPRGFF
TGTGCCAGCAGCTTAAATTCGTCTCCCCGAGGGTTCTTC
>TRBD1|TRBJ2-7|.|15|TRBV15
CATSRDREAAYEQYF
TGTGCCACCAGCAGGGACAGGGAGGCGGCCTACGAGCAGTACTTC
>TRBD1|TRBJ2-7|.|15|TRBV7-8
CASSPQGASGYEQYF
TGTGCCAGCAGCCCGCAGGGGGCGAGTGGGTACGAGCAGTACTTC
>.|TRBJ2-3|.|14|TRBV18
CASSYKSDTDTQYF
TGTGCCAGCTCATACAAATCCGACACAGATACGCAGTATTTT
>.|TRBJ2-6|few|14|TRBV14
CASSQGAMVNVLTF
TGTGCCAGCAGCCAAGGGGCCATGGTCAACGTCCTGACTTTC
>.|TRBJ1-2|once|11|TRBV20-1
CSAMGGDGYTF
TGCAGTGCTATGGGGGGGGATGGCTACACCTTC
>TRBD2|TRBJ2-1|.|17|TRBV18
CASSPEGVAGTYNEQFF
TGTGCCAGCTCACCCGAGGGGGTAGCGGGGACCTACAATGAGCAGTTCTTC
>TRBD1|TRBJ1-6|few|15|TRBV7-2
CASSLGGTGNSPLHF
TGTGCCAGCAGCTTAGGTGGGACAGGCAATTCACCCCTCCACTTT
>TRBD1|TRBJ1-6|.|16|TRBV19
CASSVDRALNNSPLHF
TGTGCCAGTAGTGTGGACAGGGCGCTAAATAATTCACCCCTCCACTTT
>TRBD1|TRBJ1-6|.|15|TRBV18
CASSPKETGQSPLHF
TGTGCCAGCTCACCTAAGGAGACAGGGCAATCACCCCTCCACTTT
>.|TRBJ1-1|.|15|TRBV7-2
CASSLMAGMNTEAFF
TGTGCCAGCAGCTTAATGGCAGGGATGAACACTGAAGCTTTCTTT
>TRBD2|TRBJ2-5|.|17|TRBV19
CASSRPTSGGMWETQYF
TGTGCCAGTAGTAGACCAACTAGCGGGGGAATGTGGGAGACCCAGTACTTC
>.|TRBJ1-6|.|13|TRBV19
CASSPGKETPLHF
TGTGCCAGTAGCCCCGGGAAGGAGACACCCCTCCACTTT
>TRBD1|TRBJ2-2|.|16|TRBV24-1
CATSDSGTGGTGELFF
TGTGCCACCAGTGATTCCGGGACAGGGGGCACCGGGGAGCTGTTTTTT
>.|TRBJ1-2|.|12|TRBV30
CAWSVMGARYTF
TGTGCCTGGAGTGTTATGGGGGCTCGCTACACCTTC
>.|TRBJ2-3|.|12|TRBV7-9
CASSFPQDTQYF
TGTGCCAGCAGCTTCCCACAAGATACGCAGTATTTT
>.|TRBJ2-3|.|15|TRBV24-1
CATSDVSRGTDTQYF
TGTGCCACCAGTGATGTATCGAGGGGCACAGATACGCAGTATTTT
>TRBD2|TRBJ2-5|.|13|TRBV15
CATRTSGKGTQYF
TGTGCCACCAGGACTAGCGGCAAAGGGACCCAGTACTTC
>.|TRBJ2-7|.|13|TRBV5-3
CAVRNPVSYEQYF
TGTGCCGTTAGAAATCCGGTCTCCTACGAGCAGTACTTC
>.|TRBJ1-3|once|16|TRBV4-1
CASSQDRGIVGNTIYF
TGCGCCAGCAGCCAAGACAGGGGAATAGTGGGAAACACCATATATTTT
>TRBD1|TRBJ2-1|.|14|TRBV5-1
CASSRGGPYNEQFF
TGCGCCAGCAGCCGAGGGGGCCCCTACAATGAGCAGTTCTTC